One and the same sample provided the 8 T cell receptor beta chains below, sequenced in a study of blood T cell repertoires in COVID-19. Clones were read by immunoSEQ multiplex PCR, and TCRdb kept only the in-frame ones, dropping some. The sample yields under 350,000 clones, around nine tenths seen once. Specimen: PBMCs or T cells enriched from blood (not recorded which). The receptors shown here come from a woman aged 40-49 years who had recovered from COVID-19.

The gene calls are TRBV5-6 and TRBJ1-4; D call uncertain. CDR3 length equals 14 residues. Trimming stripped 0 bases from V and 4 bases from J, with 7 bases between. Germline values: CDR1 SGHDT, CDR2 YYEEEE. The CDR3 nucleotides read TGTGCCAGCAGCTTGGGCGGCAGTAATGAAAAACTGTTTTTT. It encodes CASSLGGSNEKLFF.

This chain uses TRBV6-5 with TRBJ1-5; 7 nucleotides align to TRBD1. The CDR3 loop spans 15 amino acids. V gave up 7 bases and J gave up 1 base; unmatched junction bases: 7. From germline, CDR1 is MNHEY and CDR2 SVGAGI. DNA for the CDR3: TGTGCCAGCACTACAGGGGTAAGGAGCAATCAGCCCCAGCATTTT. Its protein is CASTTGVRSNQPQHF.

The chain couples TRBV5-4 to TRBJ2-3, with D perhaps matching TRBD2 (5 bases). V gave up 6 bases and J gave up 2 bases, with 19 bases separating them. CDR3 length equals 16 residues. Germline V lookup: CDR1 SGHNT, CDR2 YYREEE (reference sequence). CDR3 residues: CASTDSGKAITDTQYF. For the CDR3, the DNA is TGTGCCAGCACCGACTCGGGGAAAGCGATCACAGATACGCAGTATTTT.

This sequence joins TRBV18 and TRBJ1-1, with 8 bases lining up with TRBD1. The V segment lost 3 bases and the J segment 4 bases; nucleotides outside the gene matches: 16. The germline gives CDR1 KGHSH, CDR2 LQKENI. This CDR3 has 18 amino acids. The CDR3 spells CASSPLSLEQGASTEAFF. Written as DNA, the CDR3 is TGTGCCAGCTCACCTTTGAGCCTTGAGCAGGGGGCAAGCACTGAAGCTTTCTTT.

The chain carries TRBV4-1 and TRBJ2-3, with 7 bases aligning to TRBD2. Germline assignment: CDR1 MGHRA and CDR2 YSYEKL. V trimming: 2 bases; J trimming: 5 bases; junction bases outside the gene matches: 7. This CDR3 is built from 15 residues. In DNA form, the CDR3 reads TGCGCCAGCAGCCAACGGGCGGGAGTGATAGATACGCAGTATTTT. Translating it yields CASSQRAGVIDTQYF.

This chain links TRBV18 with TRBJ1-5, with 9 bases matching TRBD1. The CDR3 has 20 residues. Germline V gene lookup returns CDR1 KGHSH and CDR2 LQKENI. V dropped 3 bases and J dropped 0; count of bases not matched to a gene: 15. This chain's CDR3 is CASSPNPDRGSSSSNQPQHF. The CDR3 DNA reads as TGTGCCAGCTCACCGAACCCGGACAGGGGTTCATCGTCTAGCAATCAGCCCCAGCATTTT.

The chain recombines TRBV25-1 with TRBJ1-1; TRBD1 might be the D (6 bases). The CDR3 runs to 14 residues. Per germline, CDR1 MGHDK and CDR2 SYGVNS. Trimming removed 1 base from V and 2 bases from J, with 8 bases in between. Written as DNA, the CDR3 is TGTGCCAGCAGTGAATCGGACAGCAACACTGAAGCTTTCTTT. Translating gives CASSESDSNTEAFF.

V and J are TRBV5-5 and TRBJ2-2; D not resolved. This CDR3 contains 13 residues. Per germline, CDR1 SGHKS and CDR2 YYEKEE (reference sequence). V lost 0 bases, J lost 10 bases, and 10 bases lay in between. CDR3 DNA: TGTGCCAGCAGCTTGGTTGAGGCCACGGAGCTGTTTTTT. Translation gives CASSLVEATELFF.